This entry lists 14 T cell receptor beta chains sequenced from one sample in a study of T-cell reconstitution after alpha-beta-depleted transplantation in children. Unique molecular identifiers were incorporated into the prepared TCRbeta library. Via MiXCR, TCRdb re-called the PCR reads, giving one row per CDR3 protein. The sample consists of about 280,000 distinct CDR3 sequences, 11% of them appearing once. The material was peripheral blood, obtained 180 days after TCRalphabeta/CD19-depleted stem cell transplant. These receptors all stem from a male patient aged 2-9 years who had a stem cell transplant for chronic granulomatous disease, so the T cells may come from the graft donor.

This clonotype was picked up a small number of times. The V gene is TRBV4-2, the J gene TRBJ1-2, with D perhaps TRBD1 (6 bases). The CDR3 sequence is 15 residues long. CDR1 LGHNA and CDR2 YNFKEQ come from the germline V gene. V was cut by 0 bases and J by 11 bases, with 19 bases left in between. The CDR3, as DNA: TGTGCCAGCAGCCAAGATCCCGGGCCAGGACAGCCTTACACCTTC. It codes for CASSQDPGPGQPYTF.

This clonotype was found many times. The J gene is TRBJ2-5, the V gene TRBV5-1; D may match TRBD1 or TRBD2 (8 bases each). Germline V gene sequence: CDR1 SGHRS, CDR2 YFSETQ. CDR3 length: 19 amino acids. Trimming shortened V by 0 bases and J by 3 bases, and 24 bases separated the two germline ends. CDR3 sequence (DNA): TGCGCCAGCAGCTTGGACAGGGGGAGGTTTAGCGGGACTAAAGAGACCCAGTACTTC. Translated, it gives CASSLDRGRFSGTKETQYF.

This clonotype was seen more than once but under ten times. The chain joins TRBV7-2 to TRBJ1-6; D is ambiguous. Germline CDR1 reads SGHTA; CDR2 reads FQGNSA. Trimming shortened V by 2 bases and J by 6 bases, and 11 bases separated the two germline ends. CDR3 length equals 15 residues. Here the CDR3 reads CASSLKSAVNSPLHF. The CDR3 region has the DNA TGTGCCAGCAGCTTAAAATCCGCCGTTAATTCACCCCTCCACTTT.

This clonotype was seen many times. The V call is TRBV7-9, the J call TRBJ2-5; D remains ambiguous. This CDR3 is built from 15 residues. V was shortened by 5 bases and J by 1 base, with 14 bases between the two germline ends. Germline loops: CDR1 SEHNR, CDR2 FQNEAQ (reference sequence). CDR3 sequence (DNA): TGTGCCAGCAGCCGACGAGAGAGCCTCCAAGAGACCCAGTACTTC. This translates into CASSRRESLQETQYF. The variable domain in full, with the rest retrieved from reference TRBV7-9 and TRBJ2-5, is DTGVSQNPRHKITKRGQNVTFRCDPISEHNRLYWYRQTLGQGPEFLTYFQNEAQLEKSRLLSDRFSAERPKGSFSTLEIQRTEQGDSAMYLCASSRRESLQETQYFGPGTRLLVL.

This clonotype showed up many times. The chain uses TRBV12-3 or TRBV12-4 and TRBJ2-5; 9 bases align to TRBD2. V lost 6 bases to trimming and J lost 1 base; unmatched junction nucleotides: 6. The CDR3 has 15 amino acids. CDR3 in DNA: TGTGCCAGCAGGGAAGCTAGCGGGACCCAAGAGACCCAGTACTTC. It yields the protein CASREASGTQETQYF.

This clonotype was counted many times. The chain recombines TRBV4-3 with TRBJ2-1; TRBD2 might be the D (6 bases). This CDR3 comprises 15 residues. Trimming stripped 0 bases from V and 6 bases from J, with 12 bases between. CDR1 is LGHNA, CDR2 YSLEER, per germline. In nucleotides, the CDR3 is TGCGCCAGCAGCCAAGAAGGGTTGGGAGGCAATGAGCAGTTCTTC. Residues: CASSQEGLGGNEQFF.

This clonotype has ten or more counts. This chain connects TRBV18 to TRBJ2-7, with D tentatively TRBD1 (6 bases). CDR1 KGHSH and CDR2 LQKENI come from the germline V gene. Trimming removed 6 bases at V and 1 base at J, with 10 bases between. This CDR3 contains 13 residues. CDR3 DNA sequence: TGTGCCAGCTCGGGCGACAGGTCCTACGAGCAGTACTTC. This translates into CASSGDRSYEQYF.

Ten or more counts support this clonotype. J is TRBJ2-3 and V is TRBV25-1; 9 nucleotides match TRBD2. The trim removed 3 bases at V and 6 bases at J, leaving 10 bases unmatched. The CDR3 spans 16 residues. Germline CDR1 is MGHDK and CDR2 is SYGVNS. In nucleotides, the CDR3 is TGTGCCAGCAGTGAGCCGCGGGAGGGCCGCGGGGATACGCAGTATTTT. Translation gives CASSEPREGRGDTQYF.

CDR3 sequence: CSVRASGANVLTF. The CDR3 bases are TGCAGCGTTAGGGCTTCTGGGGCCAACGTCCTGACTTTC. V usage is TRBV29-1 and J usage is TRBJ2-6; no reliable D call. V lost 5 bases, J lost 1 base, and 6 bases lay in between. In germline, CDR1 is SQVTM, CDR2 ANQGSEA. The CDR3 is 13 residues long. The full variable domain, rest sourced from reference TRBV29-1 and TRBJ2-6, is SAVISQKPSRDICQRGTSLTIQCQVDSQVTMMFWYRQQPGQSLTLIATANQGSEATYESGFVIDKFPISRPNLTFSTLTVSNMSPEDSSIYLCSVRASGANVLTFGAGSRLTVL.

This clonotype has at least ten counts. The V call is TRBV20-1, the J call TRBJ2-7; 10 bases match TRBD2. The CDR3 spans 19 residues. The germline V gene has CDR1 DFQATT and CDR2 SNEGSKA (reference sequence). The junction had 21 bases not matched to a gene; V was cut back by 3 bases and J by 4 bases. The DNA of the CDR3 is TGCAGTGCTAGTGCGGCGCGGGGCAGGGTTCGGACTAGCGGATACGAGCAGTACTTC. This codes for CSASAARGRVRTSGYEQYF.

Many counts were recorded for this clonotype. CDR3 loop: CASSRTGGPRNEQFF. The CDR3 bases are TGCGCCAGCAGCCGGACGGGGGGGCCGCGGAATGAGCAGTTCTTC. The J gene is TRBJ2-1, the V gene TRBV5-1, with 8 bases aligning to TRBD2. The trim removed 4 bases at V and 7 bases at J, leaving 10 bases unmatched. CDR3 length: 15 amino acids. Germline V gives CDR1 SGHRS, CDR2 YFSETQ.

This clonotype was found many times. The gene calls are TRBV25-1 and TRBJ2-2; D uncertain. The CDR3 sequence is 12 residues long. The germline CDR1 and CDR2 sequences are MGHDK and SYGVNS. The V end was cut by 1 base, the J end by 6 bases, with 3 bases between. CDR3 in DNA: TGTGCCAGCAGTGAATTGTCCGGGGAGCTGTTTTTT. Translating gives CASSELSGELFF.

The V and J genes are TRBV28 and TRBJ1-1; D is unclear. V was trimmed by 6 bases and J by 4 bases, leaving 21 bases between them. The CDR3 covers 16 residues. Germline CDR1 is MDHEN and CDR2 is SYDVKM. The CDR3 is CASSQIEGLGGTEAFF. DNA of the CDR3: TGTGCCAGCAGCCAAATTGAGGGCCTTGGCGGCACTGAAGCTTTCTTT.

This clonotype was counted ten times or more. The chain uses TRBV7-8 and TRBJ2-7; 11 positions match TRBD2. CDR3 length: 18 amino acids. J gave up 6 bases and V 0 bases, and 13 bases lay outside the gene matches. CDR1 and CDR2 from the germline V gene are SGHVS and FQNEAQ. The CDR3, as DNA: TGTGCCAGCAGCTTAGCCTTTCGACTAGCGGGACTTCCCGTCGAGCAGTACTTC. Amino acids: CASSLAFRLAGLPVEQYF. Looking up the rest from reference TRBV7-8 and TRBJ2-7 gives the full variable domain: GAGVSQSPRYKVAKRGQDVALRCDPISGHVSLFWYQQALGQGPEFLTYFQNEAQLDKSGLPSDRFFAERPEGSVSTLKIQRTQQEDSAVYLCASSLAFRLAGLPVEQYFGPGTRLTVT.